A selection of T cell receptor beta chains follows, all from one sample in a study of blood T cell repertoires in COVID-19. The table came from immunoSEQ multiplex PCR; TCRdb's copy has only in-frame clones and leaves some out. Of hundreds of thousands of clones listed, 82% are singletons. The specimen was peripheral blood. These TCRs come from an older woman with active or convalescent COVID-19. The CDR3 runs from the conserved cysteine through the conserved F or W. D genes are given only for firm matches. Clone size is shown for a subset of rows, as once, few, many or a class of expanded clone.

j_call: TRBJ1-5
v_call: TRBV27
clone_size: .
d_call: .
cdr3_length: 13
cdr3_aa: CASSLIADQPQHF
cdr3_nt: TGTGCCAGCAGTTTGATAGCAGATCAGCCCCAGCATTTT

j_call: TRBJ1-5
v_call: TRBV19
clone_size: .
d_call: .
cdr3_length: 13
cdr3_aa: CASSIGRVGPQHF
cdr3_nt: TGTGCCAGTAGTATCGGCAGGGTAGGACCCCAGCATTTT

j_call: TRBJ2-7
v_call: TRBV7-2
clone_size: .
d_call: TRBD2
cdr3_length: 16
cdr3_aa: CASSLGTMGTTYEQYF
cdr3_nt: TGTGCCAGCAGCTTAGGGACCATGGGGACTACCTACGAGCAGTACTTC

j_call: TRBJ1-2
v_call: TRBV5-6
clone_size: .
d_call: .
cdr3_length: 13
cdr3_aa: CASSLQTRADYTF
cdr3_nt: TGTGCCAGCAGCTTGCAGACGCGGGCGGACTACACCTTC

j_call: TRBJ1-1
v_call: TRBV19
clone_size: .
d_call: .
cdr3_length: 13
cdr3_aa: CASIRDERTEAFF
cdr3_nt: TGTGCCAGTATAAGAGACGAGAGGACTGAAGCTTTCTTT

j_call: TRBJ1-6
v_call: TRBV7-9
clone_size: .
d_call: .
cdr3_length: 17
cdr3_aa: CASSFTGGGARNSPLHF
cdr3_nt: TGTGCCAGCAGCTTTACCGGCGGGGGCGCGAGAAATTCACCCCTCCACTTT

j_call: TRBJ2-5
v_call: TRBV11-2
clone_size: .
d_call: TRBD2
cdr3_length: 19
cdr3_aa: CASSSVRLAGGRPQETQYF
cdr3_nt: TGTGCCAGCAGCTCCGTCCGACTAGCGGGGGGGCGTCCTCAAGAGACCCAGTACTTC

j_call: TRBJ2-3
v_call: TRBV12-5
clone_size: once
d_call: .
cdr3_length: 12
cdr3_aa: CASGPFTDTQYF
cdr3_nt: TGTGCTAGTGGCCCCTTCACAGATACGCAGTATTTT

j_call: TRBJ2-1
v_call: TRBV19
clone_size: .
d_call: .
cdr3_length: 14
cdr3_aa: CASSRTGSNNEQFF
cdr3_nt: TGTGCCAGTAGTAGGACTGGGTCCAACAATGAGCAGTTCTTC

j_call: TRBJ2-7
v_call: TRBV29-1
clone_size: .
d_call: .
cdr3_length: 13
cdr3_aa: CSVVRDTSYEQYF
cdr3_nt: TGCAGCGTTGTACGGGATACCTCCTACGAGCAGTACTTC

j_call: TRBJ2-2
v_call: TRBV11-2
clone_size: .
d_call: TRBD2
cdr3_length: 17
cdr3_aa: CASSPELAGVYTGELFF
cdr3_nt: TGTGCCAGCAGCCCAGAACTAGCGGGGGTTTACACCGGGGAGCTGTTTTTT

j_call: TRBJ1-1
v_call: TRBV10-3
clone_size: .
d_call: TRBD1
cdr3_length: 12
cdr3_aa: CAISPQGSEAFF
cdr3_nt: TGTGCCATCAGTCCACAGGGGTCTGAAGCTTTCTTT

j_call: TRBJ2-7
v_call: TRBV6-2/TRBV6-3
clone_size: .
d_call: TRBD2
cdr3_length: 14
cdr3_aa: CASSSPGLATEQYF
cdr3_nt: TGTGCCAGCAGTTCCCCGGGACTAGCGACCGAGCAGTACTTC

j_call: TRBJ2-7
v_call: TRBV27
clone_size: .
d_call: .
cdr3_length: 17
cdr3_aa: CASSSPRRGPDGYEQYF
cdr3_nt: TGTGCCAGCTCCTCGCCAAGGCGGGGGCCGGACGGGTACGAGCAGTACTTC

j_call: TRBJ2-1
v_call: TRBV5-1
clone_size: .
d_call: TRBD2
cdr3_length: 16
cdr3_aa: CASSLDGSGGSNEQFF
cdr3_nt: TGCGCCAGCAGCTTGGATGGTAGCGGGGGTAGTAATGAGCAGTTCTTC

j_call: TRBJ2-3
v_call: TRBV19
clone_size: .
d_call: .
cdr3_length: 13
cdr3_aa: CASSEAGTDTQYF
cdr3_nt: TGTGCCAGTAGTGAGGCTGGCACAGATACGCAGTATTTT

j_call: TRBJ2-3
v_call: TRBV3-1/TRBV3-2
clone_size: .
d_call: .
cdr3_length: 13
cdr3_aa: CASSQGGTDTQYF
cdr3_nt: TGTGCCAGCAGCCAAGGCGGCACAGATACGCAGTATTTT

j_call: TRBJ2-7
v_call: TRBV25-1
clone_size: .
d_call: .
cdr3_length: 14
cdr3_aa: CASSELGRPYEQYF
cdr3_nt: TGTGCCAGCAGTGAACTGGGGCGCCCCTACGAGCAGTACTTC

j_call: TRBJ2-1
v_call: TRBV7-2
clone_size: .
d_call: .
cdr3_length: 15
cdr3_aa: CASSSDFSSYNEQFF
cdr3_nt: TGTGCCAGCAGCTCGGACTTTTCCTCCTACAATGAGCAGTTCTTC

j_call: TRBJ1-5
v_call: TRBV6-5
clone_size: .
d_call: .
cdr3_length: 13
cdr3_aa: CASSSTGYQPQHF
cdr3_nt: TGTGCCAGCAGTTCCACGGGGTATCAGCCCCAGCATTTT

j_call: TRBJ1-3
v_call: TRBV29-1
clone_size: .
d_call: .
cdr3_length: 13
cdr3_aa: CSVVGGSGNTIYF
cdr3_nt: TGCAGCGTTGTAGGCGGCTCCGGAAACACCATATATTTT

j_call: TRBJ1-1
v_call: TRBV6-5
clone_size: .
d_call: .
cdr3_length: 13
cdr3_aa: CASSYQRQQEAFF
cdr3_nt: TGTGCCAGCAGTTACCAGAGACAGCAGGAAGCTTTCTTT

j_call: TRBJ2-6
v_call: TRBV5-1
clone_size: once
d_call: .
cdr3_length: 14
cdr3_aa: CASSLRGGANVLTF
cdr3_nt: TGCGCCAGCAGCTTGCGGGGAGGGGCCAACGTCCTGACTTTC

j_call: TRBJ1-1
v_call: TRBV7-2
clone_size: .
d_call: TRBD1
cdr3_length: 15
cdr3_aa: CASSPGTGMNTEAFF
cdr3_nt: TGTGCCAGCAGCCCGGGGACAGGGATGAACACTGAAGCTTTCTTT

j_call: TRBJ2-7
v_call: TRBV5-5
clone_size: .
d_call: TRBD1
cdr3_length: 14
cdr3_aa: CASSPGQGMDEQYF
cdr3_nt: TGTGCCAGCAGCCCGGGACAGGGGATGGACGAGCAGTACTTC

j_call: TRBJ2-3
v_call: TRBV6-2/TRBV6-3
clone_size: .
d_call: TRBD1
cdr3_length: 13
cdr3_aa: CASSYAQGDTQYF
cdr3_nt: TGTGCCAGCAGTTACGCACAGGGGGACACGCAGTATTTT

j_call: TRBJ2-7
v_call: TRBV30
clone_size: .
d_call: .
cdr3_length: 13
cdr3_aa: CAWAETAAAEQYF
cdr3_nt: TGTGCCTGGGCCGAGACCGCTGCGGCCGAGCAGTACTTC

j_call: TRBJ1-1
v_call: TRBV15
clone_size: .
d_call: .
cdr3_length: 15
cdr3_aa: CATSYRQVANTEAFF
cdr3_nt: TGTGCCACCAGCTATCGACAGGTGGCGAACACTGAAGCTTTCTTT

j_call: TRBJ2-6
v_call: TRBV7-3
clone_size: .
d_call: .
cdr3_length: 16
cdr3_aa: CASSLISGTGANVLTF
cdr3_nt: TGTGCCAGCAGCTTGATCTCAGGGACTGGGGCCAACGTCCTGACTTTC

j_call: TRBJ2-3
v_call: TRBV10-3
clone_size: few
d_call: TRBD2
cdr3_length: 15
cdr3_aa: CAISDLVAGGDTQYF
cdr3_nt: TGTGCCATCAGTGACCTAGTAGCGGGGGGCGATACGCAGTATTTT

j_call: TRBJ2-7
v_call: TRBV4-2
clone_size: many
d_call: TRBD2
cdr3_length: 17
cdr3_aa: CASSQDRGSGGGYEQYF
cdr3_nt: TGTGCCAGCAGCCAAGATCGGGGCAGCGGGGGGGGTTACGAGCAGTACTTC

j_call: TRBJ2-7
v_call: TRBV11-2
clone_size: .
d_call: TRBD1
cdr3_length: 15
cdr3_aa: CASSVRTGHSYEQYF
cdr3_nt: TGTGCCAGCAGCGTCAGGACAGGGCACTCCTACGAGCAGTACTTC

j_call: TRBJ1-1
v_call: TRBV5-1
clone_size: .
d_call: TRBD1
cdr3_length: 15
cdr3_aa: CASSNADRGDTEAFF
cdr3_nt: TGCGCCAGCAGCAACGCAGACAGGGGGGACACTGAAGCTTTCTTT

j_call: TRBJ2-1
v_call: TRBV5-4
clone_size: few
d_call: .
cdr3_length: 13
cdr3_aa: CASSFLAYNEQFF
cdr3_nt: TGTGCCAGCAGCTTTCTAGCGTACAATGAGCAGTTCTTC

j_call: TRBJ1-2
v_call: TRBV7-8
clone_size: .
d_call: .
cdr3_length: 11
cdr3_aa: CASSPSYGYTF
cdr3_nt: TGTGCCAGCAGCCCCTCCTATGGCTACACCTTC

j_call: TRBJ2-1
v_call: TRBV10-2
clone_size: few
d_call: TRBD2
cdr3_length: 16
cdr3_aa: CASSESWRGGPNEQFF
cdr3_nt: TGCGCCAGCAGTGAGTCCTGGCGGGGGGGCCCTAATGAGCAGTTCTTC

j_call: TRBJ2-5
v_call: TRBV21-1
clone_size: .
d_call: .
cdr3_length: 18
cdr3_aa: CASSTPSRQAKAGETQYF
cdr3_nt: TGTGCCAGCAGCACTCCTTCCAGACAGGCCAAGGCTGGGGAGACCCAGTACTTC